The T cell receptor (beta chain) described here comes from a study of T cell responses to AZD1222 COVID-19 vaccine. A remark on this clone: The antigen is unknown.

V was cut by 1 base and J by 2 bases, with 6 bases left in between. The length of the CDR3 is 14 residues. Looked up from germline, CDR1 is SGHVS and CDR2 is FQNEAQ. Study-wide results and caveats: Sampled repertoires all dated from after the peak T cell response. Reportedly, nearly half of unique spike TCRs recognized epitopes outside B.1.351/B.1.1.7 mutations.

Clones were sequenced by immunoSEQ multiplex PCR, and TCRdb holds only the in-frame ones, with some missing. The table has some 100,000 clones, 80% to 90% seen once. This clonotype was obtained from an adult in good health. The material was peripheral blood, obtained on day 0 of AZD1222 vaccination. The gene calls are TRBV7-8 and TRBJ1-5; no reliable D call. CDR3 sequence (DNA): TGTGCCAGCAGCTTAGGGGCTGGCAATCAGCCCCAGCATTTT. Translating gives CASSLGAGNQPQHF.